This T cell receptor (beta chain) was captured in a study of control samples from healthy donors and cancer patients. Germline CDR1 reads MNHNS; CDR2 reads SASEGT. V was clipped by 0 bases and J by 2 bases, with 8 bases between them. The CDR3 has 14 amino acids. This table comes from immunoSEQ multiplex PCR, and its TCRdb copy is limited to in-frame clones, with some not included. Of more than 100,000 clones in the sample, approximately 93% are singletons; the top ten hold 7.8%. The rearrangement joins TRBV6-1 to TRBJ2-7; no clear D gene. Sample: blood. The source of this sequence is a woman aged 18-29 years in good health. In DNA, the CDR3 is TGTGCCAGCAGTGAAGCTGCAGGCCCCTACGAGCAGTACTTC. Residues: CASSEAAGPYEQYF.